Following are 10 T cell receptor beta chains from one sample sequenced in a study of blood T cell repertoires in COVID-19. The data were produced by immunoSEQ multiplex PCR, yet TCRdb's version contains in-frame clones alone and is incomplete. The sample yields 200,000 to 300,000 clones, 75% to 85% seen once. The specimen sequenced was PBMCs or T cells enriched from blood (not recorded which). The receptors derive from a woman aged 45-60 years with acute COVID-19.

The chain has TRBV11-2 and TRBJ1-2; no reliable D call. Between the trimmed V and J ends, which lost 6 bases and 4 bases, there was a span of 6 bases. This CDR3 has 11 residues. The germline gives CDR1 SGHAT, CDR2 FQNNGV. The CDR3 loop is CASREIYGYTF. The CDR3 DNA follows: TGTGCCAGCAGAGAGATCTATGGCTACACCTTC. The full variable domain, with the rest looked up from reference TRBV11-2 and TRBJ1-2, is EAGVAQSPRYKIIEKRQSVAFWCNPISGHATLYWYQQILGQGPKLLIQFQNNGVVDDSQLPKDRFSAERLKGVDSTLKIQPAKLEDSAVYLCASREIYGYTFGSGTRLTVV.

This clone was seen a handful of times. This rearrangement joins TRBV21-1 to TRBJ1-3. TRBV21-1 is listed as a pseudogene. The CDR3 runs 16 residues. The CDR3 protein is CASSKVRYPPSDTIYF. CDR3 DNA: TGTGCCAGCAGCAAAGTACGATACCCACCTTCGGACACCATATATTTT.

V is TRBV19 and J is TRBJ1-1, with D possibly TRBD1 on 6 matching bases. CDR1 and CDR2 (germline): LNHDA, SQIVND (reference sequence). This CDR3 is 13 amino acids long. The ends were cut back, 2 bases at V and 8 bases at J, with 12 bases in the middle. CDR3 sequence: CASSINRESEAFF. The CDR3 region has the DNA TGTGCCAGTAGTATAAACAGGGAATCAGAAGCTTTCTTT.

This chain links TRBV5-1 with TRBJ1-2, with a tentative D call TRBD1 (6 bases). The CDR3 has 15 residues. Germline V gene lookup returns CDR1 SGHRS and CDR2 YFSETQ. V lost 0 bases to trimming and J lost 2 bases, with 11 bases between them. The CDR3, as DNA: TGCGCCAGCAGCTTGGAACGGACAGAGAACTATGGCTACACCTTC. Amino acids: CASSLERTENYGYTF.

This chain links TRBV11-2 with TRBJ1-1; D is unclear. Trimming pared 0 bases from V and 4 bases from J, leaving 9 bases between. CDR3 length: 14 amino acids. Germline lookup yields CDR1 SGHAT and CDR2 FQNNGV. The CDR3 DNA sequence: TGTGCCAGCAGCTTAGATAGGAGGCTCACTGAAGCTTTCTTT. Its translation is CASSLDRRLTEAFF.

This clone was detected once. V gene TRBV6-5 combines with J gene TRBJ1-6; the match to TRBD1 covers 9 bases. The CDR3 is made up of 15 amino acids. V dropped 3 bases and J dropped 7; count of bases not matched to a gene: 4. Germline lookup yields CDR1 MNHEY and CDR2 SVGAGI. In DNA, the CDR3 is TGTGCCAGCAGTTATTCGGGACAGGGAAATTCACCCCTCCACTTT. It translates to CASSYSGQGNSPLHF.

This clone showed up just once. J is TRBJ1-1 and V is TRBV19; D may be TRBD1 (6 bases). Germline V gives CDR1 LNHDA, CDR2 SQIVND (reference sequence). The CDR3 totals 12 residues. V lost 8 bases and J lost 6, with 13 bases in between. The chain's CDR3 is CASGTGSPEAFF. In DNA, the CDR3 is TGTGCCAGTGGAACAGGGTCTCCTGAAGCTTTCTTT. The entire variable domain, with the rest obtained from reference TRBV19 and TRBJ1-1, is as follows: DGGITQSPKYLFRKEGQNVTLSCEQNLNHDAMYWYRQDPGQGLRLIYYSQIVNDFQKGDIAEGYSVSREKKESFPLTVTSAQKNPTAFYLCASGTGSPEAFFGQGTRLTVV.

The CDR3 loop reads CASSLGQPPSSYNEQFF. CDR3 DNA: TGTGCCAGCAGCCTCGGACAGCCCCCTAGCTCCTACAATGAGCAGTTCTTC. The chain uses TRBV3-1 (or the pseudogene TRBV3-2) and TRBJ2-1; D perhaps matches TRBD1 (6 bases). Germline V lookup: CDR1 LGHDT, CDR2 YNNKEL (reference sequence). The CDR3 is 17 amino acids. V gave up 4 bases and J gave up 0 bases, with 16 bases separating them.

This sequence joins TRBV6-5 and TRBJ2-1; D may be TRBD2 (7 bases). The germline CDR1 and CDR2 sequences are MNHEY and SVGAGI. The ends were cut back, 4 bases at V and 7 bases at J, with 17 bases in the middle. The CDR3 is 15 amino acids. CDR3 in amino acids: CASSWAGATRNEQFF. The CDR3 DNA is TGTGCCAGCAGTTGGGCGGGGGCGACTAGGAATGAGCAGTTCTTC.

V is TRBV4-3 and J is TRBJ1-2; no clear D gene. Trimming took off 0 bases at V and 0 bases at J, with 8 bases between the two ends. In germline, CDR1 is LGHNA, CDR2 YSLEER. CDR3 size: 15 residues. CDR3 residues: CASSQDYGSNYGYTF. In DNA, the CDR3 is TGCGCCAGCAGCCAAGATTACGGTTCTAACTATGGCTACACCTTC.